A single sample is the source of the 27 T cell receptor beta chains below, sequenced in a study of blood T cell repertoires in COVID-19. Measured with immunoSEQ multiplex PCR; TCRdb has only the in-frame clones, and not every one. The profile covers under 300,000 clones, with 85% to 95% appearing a single time and 1.9% taken by the ten largest. Sequenced: PBMCs or T cells enriched from blood (not recorded which). The receptors were sampled from a woman aged 18-35 years who had recovered from COVID-19.

V is TRBV24-1 and J is TRBJ1-2; D not resolved. CDR3 length: 13 residues. CDR1 and CDR2 from the germline V gene are KGHDR and SFDVKD. V was trimmed by 5 bases and J by 4 bases, leaving 10 bases between them. The CDR3 reads CATSASGSYGYTF. DNA of the CDR3: TGTGCCACCAGTGCTTCAGGTAGCTATGGCTACACCTTC.

The CDR3 nucleotides read TGTGCCAGCAGCTTAACACAGGGTTCAAATGAGCAGTTCTTC. Encoded protein: CASSLTQGSNEQFF. This rearrangement joins TRBV7-8 to TRBJ2-1; weak D call: TRBD1 (6 bases). The CDR3 extends over 14 amino acids. The ends were cut back, 2 bases at V and 7 bases at J, with 12 bases in the middle. Per the germline V gene, CDR1 is SGHVS and CDR2 is FQNEAQ.

This clone was detected once. J is TRBJ2-2 and V is TRBV1; the table's D call of TRBD2 was not tested on the DNA. TRBV1 is a pseudogene locus. The CDR3 spans 16 residues. CDR3 protein: CTSSHPLAGDPGELFF. The CDR3 DNA reads as TGCACCAGCAGCCACCCTCTAGCGGGAGATCCCGGGGAGCTGTTTTTT.

The gene calls are TRBV4-1 and TRBJ1-4; D is uncertain. The V and J ends lost 1 base and 1 base respectively, with 10 bases between them. Germline CDR1 MGHRA, CDR2 YSYEKL. This CDR3 has 16 amino acids. CDR3 loop: CASSQGVAGTNEKLFF. CDR3 coding DNA: TGCGCCAGCAGCCAAGGAGTCGCAGGAACTAATGAAAAACTGTTTTTT.

The chain uses TRBV29-1 and TRBJ1-2, with TRBD1 matching 8 bases. The CDR3 length is 13 residues. Germline loops: CDR1 SQVTM, CDR2 ANQGSEA. With V trimmed by 4 bases and J by 5 bases, 6 bases remained unmatched. CDR3 nucleotide sequence: TGCAGCGTTGGCAGGGGGCGCGAATATGGCTACACCTTC. The encoded protein is CSVGRGREYGYTF.

This chain connects TRBV28 to TRBJ1-6, with 8 bases aligning to TRBD1. V gave up 5 bases and J gave up 8 bases; unmatched junction bases: 5. The CDR3 has 14 amino acids. CDR1 MDHEN and CDR2 SYDVKM come from the germline V gene. The CDR3 DNA reads as TGTGCCAGCAGTCTAGGACAGGGCTATTCACCCCTCCACTTT. Amino acid sequence: CASSLGQGYSPLHF.

In the case of this clone: Relative to the germline gene, one junction end is altered; a read error may explain this. The genes are TRBV5-6 and TRBJ1-5, with D unresolved. This CDR3 comprises 13 residues. Per the germline V gene, CDR1 is SGHDT and CDR2 is YYEEEE. DNA for the CDR3: TGTGCCAGCAGCACGACGGGTTCGACCCTTGCGGATTTT. It codes for CASSTTGSTLADF.

This clone came up once. The V call is TRBV19, the J call TRBJ2-1; tentative D call: TRBD1 (6 bases). Germline V gene lookup returns CDR1 LNHDA and CDR2 SQIVND (reference sequence). CDR3 length: 15 residues. The V end lost 8 bases, the J end lost 4 bases, and 18 bases lay between the germline ends. CDR3 amino acids: CASGSETGLYNEQFF. DNA for the CDR3: TGTGCCAGTGGTTCAGAGACAGGCTTATACAATGAGCAGTTCTTC. Complete variable domain (other parts from reference TRBV19 and TRBJ2-1): DGGITQSPKYLFRKEGQNVTLSCEQNLNHDAMYWYRQDPGQGLRLIYYSQIVNDFQKGDIAEGYSVSREKKESFPLTVTSAQKNPTAFYLCASGSETGLYNEQFFGPGTRLTVL.

V gene TRBV24-1 combines with J gene TRBJ1-1, with D possibly being TRBD1 (6 bases). Between the trimmed V and J ends, which lost 4 bases and 3 bases, there was a span of 14 bases. This CDR3 is built from 15 residues. Germline CDR1 reads KGHDR; CDR2 reads SFDVKD. The CDR3 sequence: CATSERTGIDTEAFF. The CDR3 DNA sequence: TGTGCCACCAGTGAACGTACAGGGATCGACACTGAAGCTTTCTTT.

CDR3 DNA sequence: TGTGCCAGCAGGCCGACAGGGCTTGAGATGAACACTGAAGCTTTCTTT. Its protein is CASRPTGLEMNTEAFF. The chain combines TRBV27 with TRBJ1-1, with 7 bases that match TRBD1. Germline loops: CDR1 MNHEY, CDR2 SMNVEV (reference sequence). V lost 6 bases to trimming and J lost 0 bases; unmatched junction nucleotides: 10. This CDR3 has 16 amino acids.

This CDR3 reads CASKTRSGENNEQFF. The CDR3 region has the DNA TGCGCCAGCAAAACCCGTAGCGGGGAGAACAATGAGCAGTTCTTC. This rearrangement joins TRBV5-1 to TRBJ2-1; TRBD2 agrees at 8 bases. This CDR3 is built from 15 residues. V was clipped by 6 bases and J by 5 bases; unmatched bases: 10. CDR1 SGHRS and CDR2 YFSETQ come from the germline V gene.

V and J are TRBV19 and TRBJ1-2; D gene ambiguous. The CDR3 covers 12 residues. The V gene lost 7 bases and the J gene lost 4 bases, with 10 bases spanning the gap. Germline V CDR1 and CDR2: LNHDA, SQIVND (reference sequence). Here the CDR3 reads CASTPRGYGYTF. The CDR3 region has the DNA TGTGCCAGTACCCCCCGGGGCTATGGCTACACCTTC.

The chain is built from TRBV6-1 and TRBJ2-7, with TRBD1 as a possible D gene (5 bases). The germline gives CDR1 MNHNS, CDR2 SASEGT. The CDR3 has 13 residues. The V gene lost 0 bases and the J gene lost 9 bases, with 12 bases spanning the gap. CDR3 amino acids: CASSEAGHRGQYF. The CDR3 nucleotides are TGTGCCAGCAGTGAAGCGGGGCACCGCGGGCAGTACTTC.

The chain's CDR3 is CATSRDQWAGGGYTF. CDR3 coding DNA: TGTGCCACCAGCAGAGATCAGTGGGCAGGAGGCGGCTACACCTTC. This chain joins TRBV15 and TRBJ1-2; D is uncertain. Trimming left V 0 bases short and J 8 bases short, with 16 bases between. CDR1 is LNHNV, CDR2 YYDKDF, per germline (reference sequence). The CDR3 runs 15 residues.

This chain joins TRBV5-1 and TRBJ1-5; D uncertain. V was pared by 2 bases and J by 1 base, with 10 bases between. This CDR3 is built from 15 residues. Germline V gene sequence: CDR1 SGHRS, CDR2 YFSETQ. CDR3 sequence reads: CASSFWPGSNQPQHF. CDR3 DNA sequence: TGCGCCAGCAGCTTTTGGCCGGGGAGCAATCAGCCCCAGCATTTT.

The chain combines TRBV11-2 with TRBJ2-7; D unclear. The CDR3 spans 14 residues. The germline V and J ends were trimmed by 4 bases and 3 bases, with 13 bases remaining between them. Germline CDR1 reads SGHAT; CDR2 reads FQNNGV. CDR3 coding DNA: TGTGCCAGCAGCTCGCCGCCCCCGGGCTACGAGCAGTACTTC. Its translation is CASSSPPPGYEQYF.

The J gene is TRBJ1-1, the V gene TRBV11-3, with 8 bases fitting TRBD1. Germline CDR1 and CDR2: SGHNT and YENEEA. The CDR3 is 14 amino acids. V gave up 8 bases and J gave up 1 base; unmatched junction bases: 6. CDR3 protein: CASSRTGWNTEAFF. In DNA form, the CDR3 reads TGTGCCAGCTCCCGGACAGGGTGGAACACTGAAGCTTTCTTT. Full variable domain (outside the CDR3, taken from reference TRBV11-3 and TRBJ1-1): EAGVVQSPRYKIIEKKQPVAFWCNPISGHNTLYWYLQNLGQGPELLIRYENEEAVDDSQLPKDRFSAERLKGVDSTLKIQPAELGDSAVYLCASSRTGWNTEAFFGQGTRLTVV.

The chain links TRBV5-6 to TRBJ1-1; maybe TRBD1 (5 bases). Trimming pared 0 bases from V and 2 bases from J, leaving 17 bases between. This CDR3 contains 17 residues. Germline CDR1 and CDR2: SGHDT and YYEEEE. Here the CDR3 DNA reads TGTGCCAGCAGCTTGGGTCCCCTCTTAGACAGAAACACTGAAGCTTTCTTT. Translation gives CASSLGPLLDRNTEAFF.

The V gene is TRBV3-1 (or the pseudogene TRBV3-2), the J gene TRBJ1-2; D is unclear. The CDR3 length is 14 residues. Germline loops: CDR1 LGHDT, CDR2 YNNKEL (reference sequence). Trimming pared 0 bases from V and 3 bases from J, leaving 8 bases between. CDR3 DNA sequence: TGTGCCAGCAGCCAAGATAACAGAGACTATGGCTACACCTTC. This codes for CASSQDNRDYGYTF.

The chain joins TRBV19 to TRBJ1-1; 10 positions agree with TRBD1. The CDR3 totals 14 residues. The V gene end was trimmed by 6 bases and the J gene end by 3 bases; junction bases not matched to a gene: 4. Germline values: CDR1 LNHDA, CDR2 SQIVND (reference sequence). CDR3 in amino acids: CASSRGQGDTEAFF. CDR3 sequence (DNA): TGTGCCAGTAGCCGCGGACAGGGGGACACTGAAGCTTTCTTT.

Here the CDR3 reads CASSAGQVITDTQYF. CDR3 coding DNA: TGTGCCAGCAGCGCTGGACAGGTCATCACAGATACGCAGTATTTT. The chain has TRBV7-2 and TRBJ2-3, with 7 bases fitting TRBD1. The CDR3 sequence is 15 residues long. Germline V gene lookup returns CDR1 SGHTA and CDR2 FQGNSA. Losses at the gene ends were 5 bases for V and 2 bases for J; bases not matched to a gene: 7.

This clone was counted once. CDR3 coding DNA: TGTGCCACCAGTGATCGTTCCCCGGGACAGGGAACCTCTGGGGCCAACGTCCTGACTTTC. Its translation is CATSDRSPGQGTSGANVLTF. The gene calls are TRBV24-1 and TRBJ2-6, with 9 positions matching TRBD1. There are 20 residues in the CDR3. J was trimmed by 0 bases and V by 3 bases; bases with no gene match: 11. Germline V CDR1 and CDR2: KGHDR, SFDVKD.

This clone was seen only once. V gene TRBV7-4 combines with J gene TRBJ2-5; D not certain. Germline CDR1 SGHVT, CDR2 SQSDAQ. V lost 0 bases and J 5 bases, leaving 16 bases between the germline ends. The CDR3 contains 16 residues. As DNA, the CDR3 is TGTGCCAGCAGCTTAGCTCCCGGAAAGACTGGGGAGACCCAGTACTTC. Amino acid sequence: CASSLAPGKTGETQYF.

A single count supports this clone. The V and J genes are TRBV7-9 and TRBJ1-3, with D uncertain. The CDR3 runs 14 residues. V was cut by 2 bases and J by 9 bases, with 14 bases left in between. Germline V gene sequence: CDR1 SEHNR, CDR2 FQNEAQ (reference sequence). CDR3: CASSLSNSPVTIYF. The CDR3 DNA follows: TGTGCCAGCAGCTTAAGTAACAGCCCCGTCACCATATATTTT.

The J gene is TRBJ2-1, the V gene TRBV7-2, with 10 bases fitting TRBD1. Germline V CDR1 and CDR2: SGHTA, FQGNSA. This CDR3 is built from 15 residues. Unmatched junction bases numbered 8, after V lost 5 bases and J lost 7 bases. For the CDR3, the DNA is TGTGCCAGCAGCCCAGGGACAGGGGTTTGGAATGAGCAGTTCTTC. As protein: CASSPGTGVWNEQFF.

Only one count was recorded for this clone. The chain is built from TRBV5-1 and TRBJ1-1; 9 positions match TRBD1. Germline lookup yields CDR1 SGHRS and CDR2 YFSETQ. The ends lost 3 bases at V and 5 bases at J; junction bases unmatched: 5. The CDR3 extends over 14 amino acids. The DNA for the CDR3 is TGCGCCAGCAGCTCCGGACAGGGGAGGACTGAAGCTTTCTTT. Residues: CASSSGQGRTEAFF.

The chain joins TRBV5-6 to TRBJ1-1; D gene uncertain. Germline V lookup: CDR1 SGHDT, CDR2 YYEEEE. V was trimmed by 0 bases and J by 4 bases, leaving 4 bases between them. CDR3 length: 12 residues. CDR3 loop: CASSLVATEAFF. As DNA, the CDR3 is TGTGCCAGCAGCTTGGTGGCCACTGAAGCTTTCTTT.